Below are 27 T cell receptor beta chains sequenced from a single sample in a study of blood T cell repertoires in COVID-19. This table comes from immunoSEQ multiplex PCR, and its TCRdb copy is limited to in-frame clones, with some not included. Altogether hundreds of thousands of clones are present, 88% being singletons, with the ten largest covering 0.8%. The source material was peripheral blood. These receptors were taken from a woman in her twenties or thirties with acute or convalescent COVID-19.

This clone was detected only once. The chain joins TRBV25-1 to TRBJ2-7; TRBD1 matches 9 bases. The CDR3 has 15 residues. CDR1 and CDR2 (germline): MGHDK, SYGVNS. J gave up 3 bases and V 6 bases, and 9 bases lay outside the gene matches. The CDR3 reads CASRASGTGNYEQYF. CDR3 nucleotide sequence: TGTGCCAGCAGGGCCTCCGGGACAGGGAACTACGAGCAGTACTTC.

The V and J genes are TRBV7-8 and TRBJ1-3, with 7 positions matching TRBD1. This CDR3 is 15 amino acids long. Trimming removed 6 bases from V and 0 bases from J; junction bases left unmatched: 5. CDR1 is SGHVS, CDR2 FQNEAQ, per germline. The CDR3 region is CASRLGDSSGNTIYF. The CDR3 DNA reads TGTGCCAGCAGGCTCGGGGACAGCTCTGGAAACACCATATATTTT.

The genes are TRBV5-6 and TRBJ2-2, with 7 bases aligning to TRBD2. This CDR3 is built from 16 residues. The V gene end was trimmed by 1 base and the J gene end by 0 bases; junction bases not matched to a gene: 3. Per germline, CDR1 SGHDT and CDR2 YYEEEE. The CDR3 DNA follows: TGTGCCAGCAGCTTGCTGCTAGCGGCGAACACCGGGGAGCTGTTTTTT. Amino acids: CASSLLLAANTGELFF.

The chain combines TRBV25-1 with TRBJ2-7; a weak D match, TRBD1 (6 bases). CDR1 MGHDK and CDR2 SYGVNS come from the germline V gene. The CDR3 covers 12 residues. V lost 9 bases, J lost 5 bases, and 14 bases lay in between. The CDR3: CARSTGPDEQYF. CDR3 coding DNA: TGTGCCAGGTCAACAGGGCCAGACGAGCAGTACTTC.

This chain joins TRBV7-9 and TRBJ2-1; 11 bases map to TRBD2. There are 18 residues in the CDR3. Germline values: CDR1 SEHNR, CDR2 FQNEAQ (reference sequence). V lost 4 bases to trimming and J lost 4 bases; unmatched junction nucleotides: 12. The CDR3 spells CASSSVDTTSGDYNEQFF. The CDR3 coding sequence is TGTGCCAGCAGCTCCGTAGACACGACTAGCGGGGATTACAATGAGCAGTTCTTC.

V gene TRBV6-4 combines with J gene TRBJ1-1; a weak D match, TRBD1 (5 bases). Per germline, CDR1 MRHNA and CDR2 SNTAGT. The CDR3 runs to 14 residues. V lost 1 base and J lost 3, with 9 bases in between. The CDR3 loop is CASSDYDRDTEAFF. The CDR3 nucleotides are TGTGCCAGCAGTGACTACGACAGAGACACTGAAGCTTTCTTT.

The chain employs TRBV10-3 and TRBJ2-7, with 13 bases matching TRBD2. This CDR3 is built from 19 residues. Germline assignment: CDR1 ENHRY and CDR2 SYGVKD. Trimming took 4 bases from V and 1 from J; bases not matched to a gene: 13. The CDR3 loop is CAISVTHRLAGGLSYEQYF. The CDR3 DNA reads TGTGCCATCAGTGTGACCCACAGACTAGCGGGGGGCTTATCCTACGAGCAGTACTTC.

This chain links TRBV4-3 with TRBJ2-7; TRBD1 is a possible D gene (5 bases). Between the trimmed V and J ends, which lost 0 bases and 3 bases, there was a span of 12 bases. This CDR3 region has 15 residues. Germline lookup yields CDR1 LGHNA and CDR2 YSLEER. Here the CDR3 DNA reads TGCGCCAGCAGCCAAGATACAGGAACCCACTACGAGCAGTACTTC. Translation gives CASSQDTGTHYEQYF.

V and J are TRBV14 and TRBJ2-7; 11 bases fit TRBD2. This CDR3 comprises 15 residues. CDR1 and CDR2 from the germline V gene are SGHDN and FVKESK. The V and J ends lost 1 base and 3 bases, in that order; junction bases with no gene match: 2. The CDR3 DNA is TGTGCCAGCAGCCAAGTAGCGGGAGGGTTCTACGAGCAGTACTTC. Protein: CASSQVAGGFYEQYF.

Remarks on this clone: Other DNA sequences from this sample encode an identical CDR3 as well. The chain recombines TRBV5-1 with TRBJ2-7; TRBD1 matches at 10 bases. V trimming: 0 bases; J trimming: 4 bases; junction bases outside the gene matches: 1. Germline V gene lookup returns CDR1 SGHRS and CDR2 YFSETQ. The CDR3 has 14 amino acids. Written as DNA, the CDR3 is TGCGCCAGCAGCTTGGGACAGGGGGCATACGAGCAGTACTTC. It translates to CASSLGQGAYEQYF.

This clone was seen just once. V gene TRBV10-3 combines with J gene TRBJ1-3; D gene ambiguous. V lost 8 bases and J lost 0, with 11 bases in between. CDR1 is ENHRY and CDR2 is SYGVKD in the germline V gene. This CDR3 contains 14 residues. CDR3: CAISVSVSGNTIYF. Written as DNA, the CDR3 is TGTGCCATCTCCGTGAGTGTCTCTGGAAACACCATATATTTT.

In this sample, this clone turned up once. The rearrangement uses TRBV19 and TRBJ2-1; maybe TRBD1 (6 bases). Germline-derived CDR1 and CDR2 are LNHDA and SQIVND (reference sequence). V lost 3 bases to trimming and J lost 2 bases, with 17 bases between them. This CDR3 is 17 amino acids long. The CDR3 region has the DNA TGTGCCAGTAGTATGGTCCCAGGGGTCTTTACCTACAATGAGCAGTTCTTC. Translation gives CASSMVPGVFTYNEQFF. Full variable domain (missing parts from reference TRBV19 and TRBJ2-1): DGGITQSPKYLFRKEGQNVTLSCEQNLNHDAMYWYRQDPGQGLRLIYYSQIVNDFQKGDIAEGYSVSREKKESFPLTVTSAQKNPTAFYLCASSMVPGVFTYNEQFFGPGTRLTVL.

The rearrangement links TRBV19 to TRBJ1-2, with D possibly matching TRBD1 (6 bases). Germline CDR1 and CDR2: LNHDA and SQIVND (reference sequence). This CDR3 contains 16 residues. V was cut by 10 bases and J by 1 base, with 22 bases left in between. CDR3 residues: CATLRGSADSNYGYTF. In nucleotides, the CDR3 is TGTGCCACCCTACGCGGTTCGGCGGACAGTAACTATGGCTACACCTTC.

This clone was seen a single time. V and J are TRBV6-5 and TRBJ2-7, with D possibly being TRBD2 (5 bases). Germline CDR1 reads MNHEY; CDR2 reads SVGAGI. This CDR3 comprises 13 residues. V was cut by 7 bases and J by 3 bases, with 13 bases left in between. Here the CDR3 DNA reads TGTGCCAGCACTCCCTCGGGAAACTACGAGCAGTACTTC. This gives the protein CASTPSGNYEQYF.

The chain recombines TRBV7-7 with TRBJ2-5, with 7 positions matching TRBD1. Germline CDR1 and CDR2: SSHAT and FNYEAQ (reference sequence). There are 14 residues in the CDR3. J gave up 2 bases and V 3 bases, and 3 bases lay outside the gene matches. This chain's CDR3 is CASSFRDRQETQYF. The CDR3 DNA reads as TGTGCCAGCAGCTTTCGGGACAGACAAGAGACCCAGTACTTC. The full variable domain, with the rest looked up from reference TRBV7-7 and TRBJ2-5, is GAGVSQSPRYKVTKRGQDVTLRCDPISSHATLYWYQQALGQGPEFLTYFNYEAQPDKSGLPSDRFSAERPEGSISTLTIQRTEQRDSAMYRCASSFRDRQETQYFGPGTRLLVL.

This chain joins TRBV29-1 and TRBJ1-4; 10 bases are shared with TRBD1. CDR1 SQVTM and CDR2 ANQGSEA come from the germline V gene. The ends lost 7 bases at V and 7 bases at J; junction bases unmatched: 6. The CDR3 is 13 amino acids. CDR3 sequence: CSARQGASEKLFF. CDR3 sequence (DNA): TGCAGCGCCCGACAGGGGGCGAGTGAAAAACTGTTTTTT. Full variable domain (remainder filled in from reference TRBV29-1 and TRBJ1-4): SAVISQKPSRDICQRGTSLTIQCQVDSQVTMMFWYRQQPGQSLTLIATANQGSEATYESGFVIDKFPISRPNLTFSTLTVSNMSPEDSSIYLCSARQGASEKLFFGSGTQLSVL.

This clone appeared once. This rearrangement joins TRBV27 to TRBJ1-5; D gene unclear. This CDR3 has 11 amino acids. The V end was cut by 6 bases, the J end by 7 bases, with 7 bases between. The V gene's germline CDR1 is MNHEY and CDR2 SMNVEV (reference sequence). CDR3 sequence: CASSEPQPQHF. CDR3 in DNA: TGTGCCAGCAGCGAGCCCCAGCCCCAGCATTTT.

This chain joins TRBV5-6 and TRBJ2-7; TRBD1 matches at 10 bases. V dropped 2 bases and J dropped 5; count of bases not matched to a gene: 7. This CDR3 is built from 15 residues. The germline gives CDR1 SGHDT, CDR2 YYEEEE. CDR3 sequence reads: CASSFPGQGINEQYF. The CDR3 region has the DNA TGTGCCAGCAGCTTTCCGGGACAGGGGATAAACGAGCAGTACTTC.

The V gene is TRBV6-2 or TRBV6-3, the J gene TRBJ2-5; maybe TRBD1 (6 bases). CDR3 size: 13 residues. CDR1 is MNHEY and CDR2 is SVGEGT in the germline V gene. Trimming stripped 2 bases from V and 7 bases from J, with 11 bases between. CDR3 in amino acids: CASSYKVGGTQYF. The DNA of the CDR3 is TGTGCCAGCAGTTACAAGGTAGGGGGGACCCAGTACTTC.

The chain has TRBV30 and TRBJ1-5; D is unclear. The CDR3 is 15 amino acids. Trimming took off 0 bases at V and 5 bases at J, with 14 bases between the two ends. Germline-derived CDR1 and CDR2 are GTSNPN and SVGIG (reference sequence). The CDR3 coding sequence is TGTGCCTGGAGTGTATTGGGTCCGGGAGATCAGCCCCAGCATTTT. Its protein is CAWSVLGPGDQPQHF.

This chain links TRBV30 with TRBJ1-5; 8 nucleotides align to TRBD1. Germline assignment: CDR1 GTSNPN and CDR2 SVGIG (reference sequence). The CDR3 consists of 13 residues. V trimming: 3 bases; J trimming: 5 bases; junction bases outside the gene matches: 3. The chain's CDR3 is CAWSRGRDQPQHF. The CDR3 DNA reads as TGTGCCTGGAGCAGGGGGCGCGATCAGCCCCAGCATTTT. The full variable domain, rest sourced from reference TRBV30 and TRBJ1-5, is SQTIHQWPATLVQPVGSPLSLECTVEGTSNPNLYWYRQAAGRGLQLLFYSVGIGQISSEVPQNLSASRPQDRQFILSSKKLLLSDSGFYLCAWSRGRDQPQHFGDGTRLSIL.

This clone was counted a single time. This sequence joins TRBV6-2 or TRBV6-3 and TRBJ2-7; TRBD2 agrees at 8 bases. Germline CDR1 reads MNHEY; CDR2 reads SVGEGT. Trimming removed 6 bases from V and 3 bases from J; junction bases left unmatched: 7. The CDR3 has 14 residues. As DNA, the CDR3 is TGTGCCAGCAGCCTCCCGGGGGGGAACTACGAGCAGTACTTC. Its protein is CASSLPGGNYEQYF.

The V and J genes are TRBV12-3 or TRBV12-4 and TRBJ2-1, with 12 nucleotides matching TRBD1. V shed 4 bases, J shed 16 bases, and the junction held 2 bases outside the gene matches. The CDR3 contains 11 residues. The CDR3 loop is CASSSGTGGFF. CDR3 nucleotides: TGTGCCAGCAGTTCTGGGACAGGGGGCTTCTTC.

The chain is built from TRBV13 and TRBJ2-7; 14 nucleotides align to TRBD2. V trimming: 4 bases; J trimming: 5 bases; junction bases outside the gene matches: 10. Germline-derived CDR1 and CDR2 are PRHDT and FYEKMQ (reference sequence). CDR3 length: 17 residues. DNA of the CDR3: TGTGCCAGCAGCTGGGGACTAGCGGGAGAGTACGTCGACGAGCAGTACTTC. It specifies CASSWGLAGEYVDEQYF.

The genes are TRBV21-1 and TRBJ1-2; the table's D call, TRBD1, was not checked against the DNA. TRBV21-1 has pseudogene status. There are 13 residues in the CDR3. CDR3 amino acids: CASSPRGQGGYTF. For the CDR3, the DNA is TGTGCCAGCAGCCCCAGAGGCCAGGGTGGCTACACCTTC.

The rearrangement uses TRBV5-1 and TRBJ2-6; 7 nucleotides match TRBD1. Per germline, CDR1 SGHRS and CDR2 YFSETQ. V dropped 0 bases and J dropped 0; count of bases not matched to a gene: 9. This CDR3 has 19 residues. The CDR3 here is CASSLAGQGDRSGANVLTF. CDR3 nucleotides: TGCGCCAGCAGCTTGGCCGGTCAGGGGGACCGCTCTGGGGCCAACGTCCTGACTTTC. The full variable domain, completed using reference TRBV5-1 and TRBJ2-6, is KAGVTQTPRYLIKTRGQQVTLSCSPISGHRSVSWYQQTPGQGLQFLFEYFSETQRNKGNFPGRFSGRQFSNSRSEMNVSTLELGDSALYLCASSLAGQGDRSGANVLTFGAGSRLTVL.

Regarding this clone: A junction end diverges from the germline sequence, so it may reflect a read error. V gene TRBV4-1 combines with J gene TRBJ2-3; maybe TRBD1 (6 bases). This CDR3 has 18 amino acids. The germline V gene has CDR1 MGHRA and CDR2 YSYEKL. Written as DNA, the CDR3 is TGCGCCAGCAGCCAACACTTGGGGCAGGGTACCTCGACAGGTACGCAGTATTTT. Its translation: CASSQHLGQGTSTGTQYF.